A selection of T cell receptor beta chains follows, all from one sample in a study of Ad26.COV2.S vaccination and SARS-CoV-2 variants. Produced via immunoSEQ multiplex PCR; TCRdb's table is partial and in-frame only. The profile shows 300,000 to 400,000 clones, approximately 86% of them singletons. The material sequenced was peripheral blood, taken in a trial of Ad26.COV2.S vaccine versus placebo. These receptors originate from a person between 18 and 65 years old who received the Ad26.COV2.S COVID-19 vaccine or a placebo. The CDR3 runs from the conserved cysteine through the conserved F or W. The order of the fields is clone size, V gene, D gene, J gene, CDR3 DNA, CDR3 protein. A D gene is named only where the DNA matches it firmly. Size is stated for part of the rows, as once, few or many counts, or as a class when the clone is expanded.

once	TRBV2	-	TRBJ2-1	TGTGCCAGCAGCAACAATGAGCAGTTCTTC	CASSNNEQFF
-	TRBV7-2	-	TRBJ1-2	TGTGCCAGCAGCTTAGGACGGGGAAACTATGGCTACACCTTC	CASSLGRGNYGYTF
-	TRBV3-1/TRBV3-2	TRBD2	TRBJ2-2	TGTGCCAGCAGCAAGTGGACTAGCTCCGGGGAGCTGTTTTTT	CASSKWTSSGELFF
-	TRBV6-6	-	TRBJ2-3	TGTGCCAGCAGTTACTCGAGTCTCGTACGCTCCCTGTATTTT	CASSYSSLVRSLYF
once	TRBV28	-	TRBJ1-1	TGTGCCAGCAGCGCCCAGGTAAACACTGAAGCTTTCTTT	CASSAQVNTEAFF
-	TRBV28	-	TRBJ2-1	TGTGCCAGCAGTAGATTCGGGACTTTGAACAATGAGCAGTTCTTC	CASSRFGTLNNEQFF
once	TRBV28	-	TRBJ2-3	TGTGCCAGCAGTTCCCAGGTGACTAGCACAGATACGCAGTATTTT	CASSSQVTSTDTQYF
-	TRBV12-5	-	TRBJ2-1	TGTGCTAGTGGTTTGTCCGGACACGACAGCCTTCAGTTCTTC	CASGLSGHDSLQFF
-	TRBV4-2	-	TRBJ2-5	TGTGCCAGCAGCCAAGATAGTGGCAGGGAGAAGACCCAGTACTTC	CASSQDSGREKTQYF
many	TRBV19	TRBD1	TRBJ2-7	TGTGCCAGTAGTGCCTCATCCGGGACAGCCTACGAGCAGTACTTC	CASSASSGTAYEQYF
-	TRBV5-1	-	TRBJ2-5	TGCGCCAGCAGCTTCTCGGAGACCCAGTACTTC	CASSFSETQYF
-	TRBV6-1	TRBD2	TRBJ2-1	TGTGCCAGCAGTGAAAAAGTTTCACTAGCGGGAGCCTCCAATGAGCAGTTCTTC	CASSEKVSLAGASNEQFF
-	TRBV4-3	-	TRBJ1-1	TGCGCCAGCAGCCAATCAATTAAGGGACGACGAAACACTGAAGCTTTCTTT	CASSQSIKGRRNTEAFF
-	TRBV6-1	-	TRBJ2-3	TGTGCCAGCAGTGAAGGGTCAGGGCAGACAGATACGCAGTATTTT	CASSEGSGQTDTQYF
-	TRBV6-1	-	TRBJ1-5	TGTGCCAGCAGTGATAGGGCCAGGGCGATGCGGCAGCCCCAGCATTTT	CASSDRARAMRQPQHF